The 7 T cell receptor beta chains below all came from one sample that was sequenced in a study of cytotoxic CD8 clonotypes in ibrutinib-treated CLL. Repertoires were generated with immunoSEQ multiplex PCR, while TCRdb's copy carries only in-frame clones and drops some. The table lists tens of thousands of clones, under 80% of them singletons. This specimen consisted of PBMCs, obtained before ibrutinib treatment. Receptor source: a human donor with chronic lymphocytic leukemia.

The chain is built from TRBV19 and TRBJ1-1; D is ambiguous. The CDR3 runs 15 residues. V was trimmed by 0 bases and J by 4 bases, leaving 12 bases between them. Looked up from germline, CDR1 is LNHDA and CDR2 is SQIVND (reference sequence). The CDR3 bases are TGTGCCAGTAGTATAGAGATCTTGCCAACCACTGAAGCTTTCTTT. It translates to CASSIEILPTTEAFF.

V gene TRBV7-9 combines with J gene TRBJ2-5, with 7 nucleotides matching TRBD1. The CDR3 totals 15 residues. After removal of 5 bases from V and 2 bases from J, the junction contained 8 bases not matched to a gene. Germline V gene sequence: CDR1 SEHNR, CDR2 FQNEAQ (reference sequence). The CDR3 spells CASSTLTGYQETQYF. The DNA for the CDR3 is TGTGCCAGCAGCACCCTGACAGGGTATCAAGAGACCCAGTACTTC.

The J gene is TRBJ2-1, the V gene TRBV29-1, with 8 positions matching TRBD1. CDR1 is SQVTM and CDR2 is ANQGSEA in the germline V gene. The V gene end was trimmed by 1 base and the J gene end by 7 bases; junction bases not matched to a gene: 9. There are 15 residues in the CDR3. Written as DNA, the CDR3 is TGCAGCGTTGAAGTAGGGCAGGGGGCGCGGAATGAGCAGTTCTTC. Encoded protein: CSVEVGQGARNEQFF.

The CDR3, as DNA: TGCAGCGTTGAGTCGGGCAGGGGGCGGAATACGCAGTATTTT. Translated, it gives CSVESGRGRNTQYF. V gene TRBV29-1 combines with J gene TRBJ2-3; 8 nucleotides match TRBD1. The CDR3 contains 14 residues. Germline CDR1 is SQVTM and CDR2 is ANQGSEA. Losses at the gene ends were 3 bases for V and 7 bases for J; bases not matched to a gene: 9.

CDR3 protein: CAIRSGQGDSGANVLTF. CDR3 in DNA: TGTGCCATCAGGTCGGGACAGGGAGACTCTGGGGCCAACGTCCTGACTTTC. V and J are TRBV10-3 and TRBJ2-6; TRBD1 aligns across 9 bases. V was clipped by 6 bases and J by 0 bases; unmatched bases: 6. Per the germline V gene, CDR1 is ENHRY and CDR2 is SYGVKD. The length of the CDR3 is 17 residues.

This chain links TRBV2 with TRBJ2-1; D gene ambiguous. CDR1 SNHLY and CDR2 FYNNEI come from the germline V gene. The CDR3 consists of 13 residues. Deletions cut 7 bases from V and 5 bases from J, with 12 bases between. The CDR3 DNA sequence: TGTGCCAGCAACCCCGTGGCCGACAATGAGCAGTTCTTC. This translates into CASNPVADNEQFF.

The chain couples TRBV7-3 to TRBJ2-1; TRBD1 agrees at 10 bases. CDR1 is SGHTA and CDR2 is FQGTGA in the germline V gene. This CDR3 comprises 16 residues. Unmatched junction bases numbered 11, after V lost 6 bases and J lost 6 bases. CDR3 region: CASSYKDGQGGNEQFF. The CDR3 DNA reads TGTGCCAGCAGTTACAAGGACGGACAGGGGGGCAATGAGCAGTTCTTC.